The source of this T cell receptor (beta chain) is a study of blood T cell repertoires in COVID-19. Generated by immunoSEQ multiplex PCR, the TCRdb table keeps only in-frame clones and is missing some. The repertoire consists of about 35,000 clones, with 75% to 90% occurring once and the leading ten covering more than 40%. This clone was counted only a few times. The CDR3 has 15 amino acids. The trim removed 5 bases at V and 4 bases at J, leaving 10 bases unmatched. The germline CDR1 and CDR2 sequences are SGHTA and FQGNSA. Sequencing input: peripheral blood. The gene calls are TRBV7-2 and TRBJ1-1; TRBD1 matches 7 bases. The TCR sequence derives from a man in his sixties with active or convalescent COVID-19. The CDR3: CASSPPTGLGTEAFF. The CDR3 DNA reads as TGTGCCAGCAGCCCCCCGACAGGGTTGGGCACTGAAGCTTTCTTT.